The subject of this entry is one T cell receptor beta chain. This CDR3 is built from 14 residues. Germline CDR1 is LGHNT and CDR2 is FRNRAP. Trimming left V 3 bases short and J 7 bases short, with 10 bases between. The data stem from a study of cytomegalovirus exposure and HLA in healthy donors. The PCR contained 60 Vbeta and 13 Jbeta primers. The assay was immunoSEQ multiplex PCR, and TCRdb's table has in-frame clones only and misses some. The sample has about 130,000 clones, approximately 85% seen once. V and J are TRBV12-5 and TRBJ1-6; tentative D call: TRBD1 (6 bases). The sequencing input was PBMCs. This receptor was taken from a boy between 10 and 17 years old in good health and CMV-seronegative. DNA of the CDR3: TGTGCTAGTGGTTTCGGACAGCCGAATTCACCCCTCCACTTT. Protein product: CASGFGQPNSPLHF.